These 15 T cell receptor beta chains were sequenced from one sample in a study of blood T cell repertoires in COVID-19 (dated by TCRdb to the early 2020s). The library was obtained by the immunoSEQ multiplex PCR assay. In its TCRdb copy, this immuneACCESS table keeps in-frame sequences only and misses some clones. Where compared with another copy, unresolved V genes explain less than half of these, and the others have no known cause. Present in this sample are roughly 100,000 clones, around 90% of which were seen just once. The ten largest clones take up around 3.5% of the sample. Specimen: peripheral blood. The receptor source for this set is a human donor in a cohort sampled during active COVID-19.

The rearrangement uses TRBV2 and TRBJ2-4, with 9 bases lining up with TRBD2. Germline values: CDR1 SNHLY, CDR2 FYNNEI. Trimming at V came to 7 bases and at J to 0 bases, leaving 13 bases not matched to a gene. The CDR3 length is 18 residues. CDR3 sequence (DNA): TGTGCCAGCATCAGGCGGGAGGGCCTTCGGATAGCCAAAAACATTCAGTACTTC. Protein: CASIRREGLRIAKNIQYF.

The rearrangement joins TRBV30 to TRBJ1-3; D not resolved. This CDR3 is built from 13 residues. Germline V gene data show CDR1 as GTSNPN and CDR2 as SVGIG (reference sequence). V gave up 2 bases and J gave up 0 bases, with 5 bases separating them. CDR3 DNA: TGTGCCTGGAGTACCGGCTCTGGAAACACCATATATTTT. It is translated as CAWSTGSGNTIYF.

The J gene is TRBJ1-5, the V gene TRBV2, with a weak D call TRBD1 (6 bases). CDR3 size: 13 residues. The germline V gene has CDR1 SNHLY and CDR2 FYNNEI. V was trimmed by 4 bases and J by 10 bases, leaving 14 bases between them. In DNA form, the CDR3 reads TGTGCCAGCAGTGGGACAGAGGAAAATCCCCAGCATTTT. Translation: CASSGTEENPQHF.

This clone has more than one count but fewer than ten. This chain connects TRBV19 to TRBJ2-1, with 11 nucleotides matching TRBD2. CDR1 is LNHDA, CDR2 SQIVND, per germline (reference sequence). This CDR3 comprises 19 residues. Trimming at V came to 5 bases and at J to 2 bases, leaving 14 bases not matched to a gene. CDR3 in amino acids: CASSAPGLAVWGPYNEQFF. The CDR3 region has the DNA TGTGCCAGTAGTGCCCCGGGACTAGCGGTATGGGGTCCCTACAATGAGCAGTTCTTC.

The V call is TRBV28, the J call TRBJ2-7; 12 bases align to TRBD2. The CDR3 contains 15 residues. CDR1 and CDR2 from the germline V gene are MDHEN and SYDVKM. Unmatched junction bases numbered 10, after V lost 6 bases and J lost 7 bases. CDR3 loop: CASSSSLAGGREQYF. CDR3 sequence (DNA): TGTGCCAGCAGCTCCTCACTAGCGGGAGGTCGAGAGCAGTACTTC. Drawing the rest from reference TRBV28 and TRBJ2-7, the complete variable domain is DVKVTQSSRYLVKRTGEKVFLECVQDMDHENMFWYRQDPGLGLRLIYFSYDVKMKEKGDIPEGYSVSREKKERFSLILESASTNQTSMYLCASSSSLAGGREQYFGPGTRLTVT.

The chain joins TRBV10-1 to TRBJ2-3; TRBD2 matches at 9 bases. The CDR3 sequence is 15 residues long. The V gene end was trimmed by 5 bases and the J gene end by 6 bases; junction bases not matched to a gene: 9. The germline gives CDR1 WNHNN, CDR2 SYGVQD (reference sequence). CDR3 nucleotides: TGCGCCAGCAGTCCCAGGACTAGCGTCGGGGATACGCAGTATTTT. This encodes CASSPRTSVGDTQYF.

The rearrangement joins TRBV5-6 to TRBJ1-1; D may be TRBD1 (6 bases). The CDR3 runs 12 residues. Between the trimmed V and J ends, which lost 2 bases and 11 bases, there was a span of 13 bases. Germline V gives CDR1 SGHDT, CDR2 YYEEEE. The DNA of the CDR3 is TGTGCCAGCAGCTTAGGGGGTCTGGGGGCTTTCTTT. It is translated as CASSLGGLGAFF.

The chain joins TRBV25-1 to TRBJ2-2; TRBD2 matches 7 bases. V gave up 1 base and J gave up 4 bases; unmatched junction bases: 6. In germline, CDR1 is MGHDK, CDR2 SYGVNS. This CDR3 has 16 residues. CDR3 nucleotide sequence: TGTGCCAGCAGTGAATCAGGGCGGGGGACCACCGGGGAGCTGTTTTTT. Translated: CASSESGRGTTGELFF.

The chain has TRBV11-3 and TRBJ2-3; the D gene is possibly TRBD2 (6 bases). Germline CDR1 and CDR2: SGHNT and YENEEA. V lost 1 base and J lost 2, with 10 bases in between. This CDR3 comprises 15 residues. The CDR3 nucleotides are TGTGCCAGCAGCTTAGGCGGGACTCTCACAGATACGCAGTATTTT. Translated, it gives CASSLGGTLTDTQYF. The variable domain in full, with the rest retrieved from reference TRBV11-3 and TRBJ2-3, is EAGVVQSPRYKIIEKKQPVAFWCNPISGHNTLYWYLQNLGQGPELLIRYENEEAVDDSQLPKDRFSAERLKGVDSTLKIQPAELGDSAVYLCASSLGGTLTDTQYFGPGTRLTVL.

The V and J genes are TRBV4-1 and TRBJ1-3, with 7 bases lining up with TRBD1. Germline V gene sequence: CDR1 MGHRA, CDR2 YSYEKL. Trimming took 3 bases from V and 1 from J; bases not matched to a gene: 6. The CDR3 runs to 16 residues. The chain's CDR3 is CASSQEDRESGNTIYF. As DNA, the CDR3 is TGCGCCAGCAGCCAGGAAGACAGGGAATCTGGAAACACCATATATTTT.

The chain links TRBV15 to TRBJ2-5; 9 bases agree with TRBD2. The CDR3 is made up of 14 amino acids. Trimming took 3 bases from V and 6 from J; bases not matched to a gene: 5. The germline V gene has CDR1 LNHNV and CDR2 YYDKDF (reference sequence). This CDR3 reads CATSSGGGAKTQYF. CDR3 coding DNA: TGTGCCACCAGCAGTGGCGGGGGGGCCAAGACCCAGTACTTC.

Notes on this clone: A read error may account for a junction end that differs from germline. The CDR3 region is CASNQPQGYNEKLFF. The CDR3 DNA sequence: TGTGCCAGCAACCAACCACAGGGGTATAATGAAAAACTGTTTTTT. The chain is built from TRBV4-2 and TRBJ1-4; 7 bases agree with TRBD1. The CDR3 is 15 amino acids. Per germline, CDR1 LGHNA and CDR2 YNFKEQ.

DNA for the CDR3: TGTGCCAGCATCCGATGGCGGGGTAGGGGCACAGATACGCAGTATTTT. It is translated as CASIRWRGRGTDTQYF. The chain has TRBV5-6 and TRBJ2-3; possibly TRBD2 for D (6 bases). CDR1 is SGHDT, CDR2 YYEEEE, per germline. CDR3 length equals 16 residues. V was cut by 6 bases and J by 1 base, with 18 bases left in between. Together with reference TRBV5-6 and TRBJ2-3, the CDR3 gives the full variable domain: DAGVTQSPTHLIKTRGQQVTLRCSPKSGHDTVSWYQQALGQGPQFIFQYYEEEERQRGNFPDRFSGHQFPNYSSELNVNALLLGDSALYLCASIRWRGRGTDTQYFGPGTRLTVL.

The rearrangement joins TRBV11-2 to TRBJ2-1; D ambiguous. V lost 6 bases to trimming and J lost 4 bases, with 13 bases between them. The CDR3 spans 14 residues. Germline CDR1 reads SGHAT; CDR2 reads FQNNGV. CDR3 region: CASSVTARYNEQFF. The CDR3 DNA reads TGTGCCAGCAGTGTAACCGCTCGGTACAATGAGCAGTTCTTC.

The V gene is TRBV11-2, the J gene TRBJ2-1, with D perhaps matching TRBD2 (5 bases). CDR3 length equals 15 residues. Germline assignment: CDR1 SGHAT and CDR2 FQNNGV. The V end lost 1 base, the J end lost 3 bases, and 10 bases lay between the germline ends. The DNA of the CDR3 is TGTGCCAGCAGCTTAGGCGGGTGGAACTACAATGAGCAGTTCTTC. This sequence encodes CASSLGGWNYNEQFF. Complete variable domain (other parts from reference TRBV11-2 and TRBJ2-1): EAGVAQSPRYKIIEKRQSVAFWCNPISGHATLYWYQQILGQGPKLLIQFQNNGVVDDSQLPKDRFSAERLKGVDSTLKIQPAKLEDSAVYLCASSLGGWNYNEQFFGPGTRLTVL.